This TCR beta chain is from a study of cytomegalovirus exposure and HLA in healthy donors. The V end was cut by 5 bases, the J end by 2 bases, with 10 bases between. This CDR3 has 14 residues. The germline V gene encodes CDR1 LNHDA and CDR2 SQIVND (reference sequence). Donors consisted of healthy bone marrow donors. The PCR used 60 Vbeta and 13 Jbeta primers. Sequenced by immunoSEQ multiplex PCR; TCRdb stores in-frame clones only, minus some. The sample lists 90,000 to 110,000 clones, about three quarters occurring once. V is TRBV19 and J is TRBJ2-1; tentatively, D is TRBD2 (7 bases). This receptor was taken from a woman between 40 and 55 years old in good health and CMV-seropositive. The sample taken for sequencing was PBMCs. CDR3 region: CASSLRGPYNEQFF. DNA for the CDR3: TGTGCCAGTAGTCTGCGGGGGCCCTACAATGAGCAGTTCTTC.